Shown below are 13 T cell receptor beta chains from a single sample sequenced in a study of blood T cell repertoires in COVID-19. The repertoire was sequenced with immunoSEQ multiplex PCR; TCRdb's copy has only in-frame clones and lacks some. The sample yields hundreds of thousands of clones, around 89% seen once. The source material was PBMCs or T cells enriched from blood (not recorded which). The receptors here all came from a woman aged 18 to 35 who had recovered from COVID-19.

This rearrangement joins TRBV27 to TRBJ1-2; D is unresolved. The ends were cut back, 5 bases at V and 8 bases at J, with 15 bases in the middle. CDR3 length equals 13 residues. Per the germline V gene, CDR1 is MNHEY and CDR2 is SMNVEV (reference sequence). The CDR3 nucleotides read TGTGCCAGCAGTCTCACTTTAGAGGAGGGCTACACCTTC. Translating gives CASSLTLEEGYTF.

The chain has TRBV6-6 and TRBJ1-2; D not resolved. Trimming shortened V by 4 bases and J by 4 bases, and 7 bases separated the two germline ends. Germline V gene sequence: CDR1 MNHNY, CDR2 SVGAGI (reference sequence). The CDR3 consists of 12 residues. The CDR3 DNA follows: TGTGCCAGCAGTTTAGACTTCTATGGCTACACCTTC. Its translation: CASSLDFYGYTF.

The rearrangement uses TRBV10-3 and TRBJ2-7; D is unclear. Between the trimmed V and J ends, which lost 0 bases and 7 bases, there was a span of 7 bases. The CDR3 contains 12 residues. Germline CDR1 is ENHRY and CDR2 is SYGVKD. The CDR3 region has the DNA TGTGCCATCAGTGAGTCCCCCGTGGAGCAGTACTTC. Its translation is CAISESPVEQYF.

The CDR3 sequence is CASSAASGGGAYEQFF. The CDR3 nucleotides read TGTGCCAGCAGTGCGGCCTCGGGTGGGGGGGCCTATGAGCAGTTCTTC. The chain combines TRBV6-1 with TRBJ2-1; a weak D match, TRBD2 (7 bases). Trimming left V 4 bases short and J 8 bases short, with 21 bases between. CDR3 length: 16 amino acids. Per the germline V gene, CDR1 is MNHNS and CDR2 is SASEGT.

J is TRBJ1-4 and V is TRBV3-1 (or the pseudogene TRBV3-2); D is possibly TRBD1 (5 bases). The CDR3 is 16 amino acids. Trimming shortened V by 1 base and J by 7 bases, and 16 bases separated the two germline ends. Germline V gene data show CDR1 as LGHDT and CDR2 as YNNKEL (reference sequence). In DNA form, the CDR3 reads TGTGCCAGCAGCCAAGCGGCCGGGACTGGCGCTGAAAAACTGTTTTTT. Translated: CASSQAAGTGAEKLFF.

The J gene is TRBJ1-1, the V gene TRBV30; the D gene is possibly TRBD1 (5 bases). Germline V gene lookup returns CDR1 GTSNPN and CDR2 SVGIG (reference sequence). The CDR3 loop spans 13 amino acids. Trimming removed 3 bases from V and 4 bases from J, with 12 bases in between. CDR3 amino acids: CAWRGGTPTEAFF. The CDR3 bases are TGTGCCTGGAGAGGCGGGACGCCCACTGAAGCTTTCTTT.

V is TRBV12-5 and J is TRBJ1-4; a weak D match, TRBD1 (6 bases). Trimming shortened V by 4 bases and J by 6 bases, and 24 bases separated the two germline ends. The CDR3 is 18 residues long. Germline-derived CDR1 and CDR2 are LGHNT and FRNRAP. The CDR3 protein is CASGSLRQKGKGDEKLFF. The DNA of the CDR3 is TGTGCTAGTGGTTCCCTCCGCCAGAAAGGGAAGGGGGATGAAAAACTGTTTTTT.

This chain uses TRBV18 with TRBJ1-1, with D hard to call. V was clipped by 1 base and J by 8 bases, with 8 bases between them. There are 12 residues in the CDR3. Germline CDR1 is KGHSH and CDR2 is LQKENI. The chain's CDR3 is CASSPLGAEAFF. The CDR3 DNA is TGTGCCAGCTCACCACTCGGTGCCGAAGCTTTCTTT.

The CDR3 nucleotides read TGTGCCAGCAGTTACGACGGGGGTGGCAATCAGCCCCAGCATTTT. The encoded protein is CASSYDGGGNQPQHF. The V call is TRBV6-2 or TRBV6-3, the J call TRBJ1-5, with D maybe TRBD1 (5 bases). Trimming pared 2 bases from V and 2 bases from J, leaving 10 bases between. Germline V lookup: CDR1 MNHEY, CDR2 SVGEGT. This CDR3 comprises 15 residues.

This chain joins TRBV5-8 and TRBJ2-7; D possibly corresponds to TRBD1 (5 bases). CDR1 is SGHTS and CDR2 is YDEGEE in the germline V gene. The CDR3 runs 15 residues. V was clipped by 3 bases and J by 6 bases, with 19 bases between them. The CDR3 region is CASSSRQPGMCEQYF. In DNA form, the CDR3 reads TGTGCCAGCAGCTCCAGACAGCCAGGGATGTGCGAGCAGTACTTC. The full variable domain, its missing parts supplied by reference TRBV5-8 and TRBJ2-7, is EAGVTQSPTHLIKTRGQQATLRCSPISGHTSVYWYQQALGLGLQFLLWYDEGEERNRGNFPPRFSGRQFPNYSSELNVNALELEDSALYLCASSSRQPGMCEQYFGPGTRLTVT.

This sequence joins TRBV5-4 and TRBJ2-7; 10 positions agree with TRBD1. V lost 4 bases, J lost 6 bases, and 7 bases stayed unmatched. The CDR3 consists of 14 residues. CDR1 and CDR2 from the germline V gene are SGHNT and YYREEE (reference sequence). The CDR3 region is CASSLTGGLPEQYF. CDR3 nucleotides: TGTGCCAGCAGCCTGACAGGGGGCCTACCCGAGCAGTACTTC. Supplemented by reference TRBV5-4 and TRBJ2-7, the full variable domain reads ETGVTQSPTHLIKTRGQQVTLRCSSQSGHNTVSWYQQALGQGPQFIFQYYREEENGRGNFPPRFSGLQFPNYSSELNVNALELDDSALYLCASSLTGGLPEQYFGPGTRLTVT.

The V call is TRBV10-3, the J call TRBJ1-2; weak D call: TRBD1 (5 bases). The V and J ends lost 3 bases and 6 bases respectively, with 14 bases between them. Germline CDR1 reads ENHRY; CDR2 reads SYGVKD. This CDR3 contains 14 residues. The CDR3 nucleotides read TGTGCCATCAGTGATCTCGGGGGGAAGGATGGCTACACCTTC. Its protein product is CAISDLGGKDGYTF.

The chain combines TRBV14 with TRBJ1-1; 9 bases fit TRBD1. V shed 5 bases and J 0 bases; nucleotides not matched to a gene: 10. This CDR3 has 17 residues. The V gene's germline CDR1 is SGHDN and CDR2 FVKESK. The CDR3 DNA reads TGTGCCAGCAGCTTCCCACAGGGGGCTGTTATGAACACTGAAGCTTTCTTT. It specifies CASSFPQGAVMNTEAFF.